This T cell receptor (beta chain) was obtained from a study of cytomegalovirus exposure and HLA in healthy donors. Overall study context: Among over 350 genotyped donors, around 77% fell in the Caucasian-associated ancestry cluster.

About this clone: What it binds is not known.

Germline CDR1 reads SNHLY; CDR2 reads FYNNEI. Trimming at V came to 4 bases and at J to 8 bases, leaving 7 bases not matched to a gene. This CDR3 has 15 amino acids. Points from the study as a whole: A prior analysis recorded that most TCR beta V segments were productive about 90% or about 30% of the time. According to a later analysis, donors in an Asian-associated ancestry cluster reportedly had fewer N-insertions than the 666-donor mean.

The PCR had 60 Vbeta and 13 Jbeta primers. Measured with immunoSEQ multiplex PCR; TCRdb has only the in-frame clones, and not every one. The repertoire holds about 200,000 clones, about four fifths seen once, with about 0.092% in the top ten. V usage is TRBV2 and J usage is TRBJ1-4; TRBD1 agrees at 10 bases. The sequenced sample consisted of PBMCs. The sequence was collected from a boy aged 2 to 10 in good health and CMV-seronegative. The chain's CDR3 is CASSVIGTGEEKLFF. The CDR3 DNA is TGTGCCAGCAGTGTGATTGGGACAGGGGAGGAAAAACTGTTTTTT.